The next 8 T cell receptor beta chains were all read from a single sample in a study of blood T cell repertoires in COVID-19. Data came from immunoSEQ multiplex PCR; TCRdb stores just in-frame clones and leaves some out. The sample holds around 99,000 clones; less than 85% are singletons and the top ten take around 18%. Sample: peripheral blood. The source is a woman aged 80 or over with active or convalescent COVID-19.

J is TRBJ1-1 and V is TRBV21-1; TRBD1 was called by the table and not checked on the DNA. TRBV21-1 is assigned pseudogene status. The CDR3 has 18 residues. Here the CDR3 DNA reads TGTGCCAGCAGCAAAGTTCCCTCTTTGACAGTTCTGAACACTGAAGCTTTCTTT. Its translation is CASSKVPSLTVLNTEAFF.

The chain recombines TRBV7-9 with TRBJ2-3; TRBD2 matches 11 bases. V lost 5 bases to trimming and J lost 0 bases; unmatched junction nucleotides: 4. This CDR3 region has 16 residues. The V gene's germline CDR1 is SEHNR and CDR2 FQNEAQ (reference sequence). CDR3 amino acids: CASSIGTSGSTDTQYF. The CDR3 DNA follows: TGTGCCAGCAGCATTGGGACTAGCGGTAGCACAGATACGCAGTATTTT.

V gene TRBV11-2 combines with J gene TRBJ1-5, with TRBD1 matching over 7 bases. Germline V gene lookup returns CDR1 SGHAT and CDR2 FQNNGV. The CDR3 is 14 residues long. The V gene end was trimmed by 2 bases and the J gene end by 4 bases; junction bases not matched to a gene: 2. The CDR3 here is CASSLTGANQPQHF. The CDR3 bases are TGTGCCAGCAGCTTAACAGGGGCTAATCAGCCCCAGCATTTT.

CDR3 region: CASTRQGGSSYNSPLHF. CDR3 sequence (DNA): TGTGCCAGTACTCGACAGGGGGGGAGCTCCTATAATTCACCCCTCCACTTT. This chain connects TRBV19 to TRBJ1-6; TRBD1 aligns across 9 bases. The CDR3 extends over 17 amino acids. Germline CDR1 reads LNHDA; CDR2 reads SQIVND (reference sequence). J lost 0 bases, V lost 7 bases, and 7 bases had no gene match.

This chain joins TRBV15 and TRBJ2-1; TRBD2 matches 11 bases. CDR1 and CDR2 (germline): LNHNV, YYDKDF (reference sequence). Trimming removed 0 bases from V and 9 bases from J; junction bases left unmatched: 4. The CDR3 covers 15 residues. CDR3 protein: CATSRELAGDTEQFF. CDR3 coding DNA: TGTGCCACCAGCAGAGAACTAGCGGGAGACACTGAGCAGTTCTTC. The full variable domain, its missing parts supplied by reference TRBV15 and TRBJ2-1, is DAMVIQNPRYQVTQFGKPVTLSCSQTLNHNVMYWYQQKSSQAPKLLFHYYDKDFNNEADTPDNFQSRRPNTSFCFLDIRSPGLGDTAMYLCATSRELAGDTEQFFGPGTRLTVL.

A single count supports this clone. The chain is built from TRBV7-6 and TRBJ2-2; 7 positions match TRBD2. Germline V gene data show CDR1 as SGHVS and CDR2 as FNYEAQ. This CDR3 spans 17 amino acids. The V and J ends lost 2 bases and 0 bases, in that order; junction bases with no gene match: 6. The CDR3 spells CASSLRAGFANTGELFF. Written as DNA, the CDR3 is TGTGCCAGCAGCTTAAGAGCGGGATTCGCGAACACCGGGGAGCTGTTTTTT. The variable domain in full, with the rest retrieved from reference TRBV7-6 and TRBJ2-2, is GAGVSQSPRYKVTKRGQDVALRCDPISGHVSLYWYRQALGQGPEFLTYFNYEAQQDKSGLPNDRFSAERPEGSISTLTIQRTEQRDSAMYRCASSLRAGFANTGELFFGEGSRLTVL.

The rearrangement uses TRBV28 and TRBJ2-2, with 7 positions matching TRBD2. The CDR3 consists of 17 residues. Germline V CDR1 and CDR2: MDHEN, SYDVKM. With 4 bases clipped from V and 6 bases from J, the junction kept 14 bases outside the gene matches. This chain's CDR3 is CASSSPGGVGRAGELFF. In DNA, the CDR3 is TGTGCCAGCAGTTCCCCCGGCGGGGTAGGGAGGGCCGGGGAGCTGTTTTTT.

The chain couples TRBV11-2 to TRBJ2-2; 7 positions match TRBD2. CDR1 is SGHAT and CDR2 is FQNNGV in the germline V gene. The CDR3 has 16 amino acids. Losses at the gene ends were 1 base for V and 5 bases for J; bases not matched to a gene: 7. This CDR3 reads CASSLGTSALTGELFF. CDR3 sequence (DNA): TGTGCCAGCAGCTTAGGAACTAGCGCCTTGACCGGGGAGCTGTTTTTT.